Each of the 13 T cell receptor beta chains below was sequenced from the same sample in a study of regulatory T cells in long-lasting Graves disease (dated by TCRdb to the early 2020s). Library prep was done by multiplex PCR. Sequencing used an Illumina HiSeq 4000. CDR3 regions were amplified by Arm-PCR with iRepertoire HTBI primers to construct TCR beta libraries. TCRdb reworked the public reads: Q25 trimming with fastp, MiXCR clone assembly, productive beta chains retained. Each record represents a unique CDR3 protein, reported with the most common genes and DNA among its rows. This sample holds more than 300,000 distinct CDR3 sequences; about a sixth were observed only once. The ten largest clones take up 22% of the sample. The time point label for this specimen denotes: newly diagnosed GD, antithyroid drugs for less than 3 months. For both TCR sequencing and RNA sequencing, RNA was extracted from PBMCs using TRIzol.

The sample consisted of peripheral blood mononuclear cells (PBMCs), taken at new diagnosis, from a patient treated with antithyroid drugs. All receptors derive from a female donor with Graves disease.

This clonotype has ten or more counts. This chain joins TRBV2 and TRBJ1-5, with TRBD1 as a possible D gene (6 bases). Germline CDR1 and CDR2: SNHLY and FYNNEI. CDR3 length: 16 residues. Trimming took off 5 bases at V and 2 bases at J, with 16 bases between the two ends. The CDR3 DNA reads TGTGCCAGCAGTATCCTTGGGCCAGGGGGCAATCAGCCCCAGCATTTT. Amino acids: CASSILGPGGNQPQHF.

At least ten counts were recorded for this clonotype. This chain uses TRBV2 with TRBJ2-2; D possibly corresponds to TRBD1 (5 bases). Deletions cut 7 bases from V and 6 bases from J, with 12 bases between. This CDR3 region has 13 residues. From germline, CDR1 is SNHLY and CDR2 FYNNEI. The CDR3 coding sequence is TGTGCCAGCATCAGGGAAGGTCCCGGGGAGCTGTTTTTT. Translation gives CASIREGPGELFF.

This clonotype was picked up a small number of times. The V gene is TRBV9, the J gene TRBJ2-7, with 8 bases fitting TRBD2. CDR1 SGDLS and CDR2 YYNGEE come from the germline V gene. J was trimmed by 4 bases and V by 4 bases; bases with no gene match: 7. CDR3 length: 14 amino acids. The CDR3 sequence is CASSPRTSSYEQYF. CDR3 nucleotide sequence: TGTGCCAGCAGCCCACGGACTAGCAGTTACGAGCAGTACTTC.

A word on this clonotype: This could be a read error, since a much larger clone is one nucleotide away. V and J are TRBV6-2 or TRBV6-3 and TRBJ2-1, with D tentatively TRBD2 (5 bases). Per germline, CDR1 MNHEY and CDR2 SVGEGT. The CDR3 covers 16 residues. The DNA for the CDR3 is TGTGCCAGCAGCACACGCCGGGAAGGTACAATTTATGAGCAGCTCTTC. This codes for CASSTRREGTIYEQLF.

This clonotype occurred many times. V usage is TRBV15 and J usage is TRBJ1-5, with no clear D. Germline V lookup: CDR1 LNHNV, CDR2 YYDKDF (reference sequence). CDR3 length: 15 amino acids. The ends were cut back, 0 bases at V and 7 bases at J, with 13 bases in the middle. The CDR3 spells CATSREGRWEQPQHF. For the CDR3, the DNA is TGTGCCACCAGCAGAGAGGGCAGGTGGGAGCAGCCCCAGCATTTT.

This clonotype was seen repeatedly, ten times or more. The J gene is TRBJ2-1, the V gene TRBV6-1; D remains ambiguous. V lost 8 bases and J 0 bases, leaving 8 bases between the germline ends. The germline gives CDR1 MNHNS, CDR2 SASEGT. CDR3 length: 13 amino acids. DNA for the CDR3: TGTGCCAGCGTTAGGAGCTCCTACAATGAGCAGTTCTTC. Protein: CASVRSSYNEQFF.

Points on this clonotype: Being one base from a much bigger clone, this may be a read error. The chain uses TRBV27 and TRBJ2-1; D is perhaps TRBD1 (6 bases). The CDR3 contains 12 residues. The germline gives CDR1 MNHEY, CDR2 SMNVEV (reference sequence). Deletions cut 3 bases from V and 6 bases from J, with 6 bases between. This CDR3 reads CASSFRGNEQFF. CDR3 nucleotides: TGTGCCAGCAGTTTCAGGGGCAATGAGCAGTTCTTC.

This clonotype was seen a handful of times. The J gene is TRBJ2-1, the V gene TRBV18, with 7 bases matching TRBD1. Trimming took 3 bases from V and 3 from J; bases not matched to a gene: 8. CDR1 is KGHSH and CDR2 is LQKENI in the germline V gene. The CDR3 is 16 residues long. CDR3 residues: CASSPITGESYNEQFF. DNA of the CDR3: TGTGCCAGCTCACCCATCACAGGGGAGAGCTACAATGAGCAGTTCTTC. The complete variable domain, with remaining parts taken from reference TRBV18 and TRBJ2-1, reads NAGVMQNPRHLVRRRGQEARLRCSPMKGHSHVYWYRQLPEEGLKFMVYLQKENIIDESGMPKERFSAEFPKEGPSILRIQQVVRGDSAAYFCASSPITGESYNEQFFGPGTRLTVL.

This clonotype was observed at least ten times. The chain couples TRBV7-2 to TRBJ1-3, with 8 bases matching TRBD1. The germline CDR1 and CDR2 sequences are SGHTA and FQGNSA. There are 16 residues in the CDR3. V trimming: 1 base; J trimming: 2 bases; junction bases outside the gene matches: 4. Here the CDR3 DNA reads TGTGCCAGCAGCTTAGGGACAGGGTACCCTGGAAACACCATATATTTT. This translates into CASSLGTGYPGNTIYF.

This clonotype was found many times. The CDR3 is CASTWGLAEQQYF. The CDR3, as DNA: TGTGCCAGCACTTGGGGACTAGCGGAGCAGCAGTACTTC. This sequence joins TRBV6-1 and TRBJ2-7; 11 positions match TRBD2. This CDR3 contains 13 residues. Germline V gene data show CDR1 as MNHNS and CDR2 as SASEGT. The ends lost 7 bases at V and 8 bases at J; junction bases unmatched: 7.

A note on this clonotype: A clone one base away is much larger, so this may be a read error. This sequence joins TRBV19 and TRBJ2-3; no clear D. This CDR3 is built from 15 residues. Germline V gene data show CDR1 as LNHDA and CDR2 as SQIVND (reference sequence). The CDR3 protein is CASTDDEAITDTQCF. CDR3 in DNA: TGTGCCAGTACCGATGACGAGGCAATCACAGATACGCAGTGTTTT.

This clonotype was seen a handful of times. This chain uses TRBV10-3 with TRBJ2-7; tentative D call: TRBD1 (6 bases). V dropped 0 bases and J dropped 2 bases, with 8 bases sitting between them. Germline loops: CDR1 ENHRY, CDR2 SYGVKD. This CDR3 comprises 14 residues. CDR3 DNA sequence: TGTGCCATCAGTGAGTCGAGACAGGCCTACGAGCAGTACTTC. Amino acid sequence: CAISESRQAYEQYF.

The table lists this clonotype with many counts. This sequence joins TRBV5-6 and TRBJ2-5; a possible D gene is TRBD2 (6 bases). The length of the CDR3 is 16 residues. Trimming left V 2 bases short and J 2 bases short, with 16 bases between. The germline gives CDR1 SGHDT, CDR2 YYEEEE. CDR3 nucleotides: TGTGCCAGCAGCTTAGCGGGCGAGCTCTATCAAGAGACCCAGTACTTC. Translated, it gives CASSLAGELYQETQYF.